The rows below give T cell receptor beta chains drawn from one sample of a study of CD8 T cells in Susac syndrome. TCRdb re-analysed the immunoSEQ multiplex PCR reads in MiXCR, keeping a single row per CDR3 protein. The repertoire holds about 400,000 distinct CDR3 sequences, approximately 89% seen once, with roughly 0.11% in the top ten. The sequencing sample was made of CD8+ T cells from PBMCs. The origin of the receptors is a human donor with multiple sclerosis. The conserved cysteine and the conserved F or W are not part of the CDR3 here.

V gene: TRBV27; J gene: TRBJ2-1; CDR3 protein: ASSTHSGSSYNEQF
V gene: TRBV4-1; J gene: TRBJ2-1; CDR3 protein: ASSPLAGENNEQF
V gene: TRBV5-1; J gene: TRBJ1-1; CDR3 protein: ASSLRPWSVEAF
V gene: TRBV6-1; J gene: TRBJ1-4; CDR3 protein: ASSLSWTATTNEKLF
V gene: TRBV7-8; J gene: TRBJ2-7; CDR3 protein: ASSTGQIYEQY
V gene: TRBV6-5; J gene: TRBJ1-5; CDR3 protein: ASSYDGGRDQPQH
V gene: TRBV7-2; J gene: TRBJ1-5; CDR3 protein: ASSLATGGNQPQH
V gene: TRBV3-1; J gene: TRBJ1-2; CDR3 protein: ASSQDLKGWGNYGYT
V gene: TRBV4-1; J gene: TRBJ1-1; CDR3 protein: ASSQGPGTVNTEAF
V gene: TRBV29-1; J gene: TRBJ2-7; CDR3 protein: SVRDGPYEQY
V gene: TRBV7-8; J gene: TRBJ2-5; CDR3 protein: ASSKPGRTIRHGGQETQY
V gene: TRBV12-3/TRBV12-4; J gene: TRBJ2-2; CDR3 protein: ASSLGAGELF
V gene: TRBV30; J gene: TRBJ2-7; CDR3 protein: AWSVGGGHEQY
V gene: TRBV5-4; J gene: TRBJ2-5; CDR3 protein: ASSPIGEETQY
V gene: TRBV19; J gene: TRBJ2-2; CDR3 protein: ASSAMDRGLGELF
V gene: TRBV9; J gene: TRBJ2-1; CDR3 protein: ASSGQGMVANEQF
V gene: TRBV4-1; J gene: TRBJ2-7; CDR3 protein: ASSQAEGVFYEQY
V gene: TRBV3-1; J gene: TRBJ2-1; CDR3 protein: ASSQRGVSYNEQF
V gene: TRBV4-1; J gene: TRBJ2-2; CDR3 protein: ASSQDSQPTGELF
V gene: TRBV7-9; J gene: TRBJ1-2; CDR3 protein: ASSLGQNGYT